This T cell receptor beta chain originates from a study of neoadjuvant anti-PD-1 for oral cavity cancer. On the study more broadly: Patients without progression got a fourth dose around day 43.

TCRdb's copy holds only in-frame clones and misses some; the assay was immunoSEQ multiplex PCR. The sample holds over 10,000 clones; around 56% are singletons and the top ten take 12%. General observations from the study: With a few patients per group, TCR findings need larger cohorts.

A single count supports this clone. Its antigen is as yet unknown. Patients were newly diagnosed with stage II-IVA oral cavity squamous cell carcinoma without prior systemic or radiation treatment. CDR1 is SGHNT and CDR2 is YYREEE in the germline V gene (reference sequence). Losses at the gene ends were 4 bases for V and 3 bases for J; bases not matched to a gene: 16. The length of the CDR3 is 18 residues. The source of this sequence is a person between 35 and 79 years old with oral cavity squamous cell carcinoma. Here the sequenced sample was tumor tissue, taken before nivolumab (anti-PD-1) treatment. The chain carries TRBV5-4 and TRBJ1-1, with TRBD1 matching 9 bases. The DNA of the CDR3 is TGTGCCAGCAGCAAACTGACAGGGGGGAGGGCCTGGGACACTGAAGCTTTCTTT. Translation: CASSKLTGGRAWDTEAFF.